What follows are 14 T cell receptor beta chains derived from one specimen sequenced in a study of blood T cells in healthy people across ages. Together with a sample-barcoded 5' primer, a J-beta primer mix was included in a second PCR lasting about 7 to 11 cycles. TCRdb ran MiXCR on the 5' RACE reads and lists one entry per CDR3 protein. Among 650,000 to 800,000 distinct CDR3 sequences, more than 40% were seen once, and the ten largest hold about 19%. The sample was blood. The receptors come from a man between 60 and 70 years old in good health.

Only a few counts were recorded for this clonotype. This chain uses TRBV7-9 with TRBJ1-2, with D unresolved. CDR1 and CDR2 (germline): SEHNR, FQNEAQ (reference sequence). The CDR3 extends over 15 amino acids. Deletions cut 0 bases from V and 2 bases from J, with 10 bases between. The chain's CDR3 is CASSLAHAGNYGYTF. In DNA form, the CDR3 reads TGTGCCAGCAGCTTAGCGCATGCTGGGAACTATGGCTACACCTTC.

CDR3 sequence: CSARPLVREGYTF. CDR3 coding DNA: TGCAGTGCTAGACCGCTAGTCAGGGAAGGCTACACCTTC. The rearrangement uses TRBV20-1 and TRBJ1-2; weak D call: TRBD1 (5 bases). The germline gives CDR1 DFQATT, CDR2 SNEGSKA (reference sequence). The CDR3 is made up of 13 amino acids. V was trimmed by 2 bases and J by 8 bases, leaving 15 bases between them.

V and J are TRBV30 and TRBJ2-7; no clear D. The CDR3 consists of 13 residues. Per germline, CDR1 GTSNPN and CDR2 SVGIG (reference sequence). Trimming stripped 0 bases from V and 2 bases from J, with 8 bases between. The DNA for the CDR3 is TGTGCCTGGAGTGTTACAACCGCCTACGAGCAGTACTTC. Its translation: CAWSVTTAYEQYF.

This clonotype appeared a few times. The rearrangement uses TRBV20-1 and TRBJ2-7; possibly TRBD1 or TRBD2 for D (7 bases each). Trimming removed 6 bases at V and 1 base at J, with 19 bases between. Germline-derived CDR1 and CDR2 are DFQATT and SNEGSKA (reference sequence). The CDR3 length is 15 residues. CDR3 bases: TGCAGTGCGCCAGGGGGGGAAAGGGGATCCTACGAGCAGTACTTC. This codes for CSAPGGERGSYEQYF.

This sequence joins TRBV7-2 and TRBJ2-7; no firm D call. V was pared by 7 bases and J by 6 bases, with 16 bases between. This CDR3 region has 13 residues. Looked up from germline, CDR1 is SGHTA and CDR2 is FQGNSA. The CDR3 sequence is CASTPPALGEQYF. DNA for the CDR3: TGTGCCAGCACCCCTCCTGCATTGGGCGAGCAGTACTTC.

The genes are TRBV6-5 and TRBJ1-1; D is uncertain. V shed 0 bases and J shed 2 bases, with 13 bases lying between them. The CDR3 extends over 16 amino acids. The germline V gene encodes CDR1 MNHEY and CDR2 SVGAGI. The CDR3 DNA sequence: TGTGCCAGCAGTTACTCGAGGTACCAGTTTAACACTGAAGCTTTCTTT. It yields the protein CASSYSRYQFNTEAFF.

This chain connects TRBV9 to TRBJ2-3; D gene unclear. Trimming took 4 bases from V and 2 from J, leaving 11 bases between them. The CDR3 has 14 residues. The germline gives CDR1 SGDLS, CDR2 YYNGEE. The DNA of the CDR3 is TGTGCCAGCAGCCCAAGGAGTGACACAGATACGCAGTATTTT. It is translated as CASSPRSDTDTQYF.

The chain joins TRBV29-1 to TRBJ2-2; 13 nucleotides line up with TRBD2. Trimming took 7 bases from V and 7 from J; bases not matched to a gene: 12. CDR1 and CDR2 from the germline V gene are SQVTM and ANQGSEA. This CDR3 is 16 amino acids long. The chain's CDR3 is CSELTSGGPSSGELFF. CDR3 DNA: TGCAGCGAACTGACTAGCGGGGGGCCCTCGAGCGGGGAGCTGTTTTTT.

The rearrangement joins TRBV6-6 to TRBJ1-2, with D perhaps TRBD1 (6 bases). V was pared by 6 bases and J by 4 bases, with 12 bases between. The germline CDR1 and CDR2 sequences are MNHNY and SVGAGI (reference sequence). This CDR3 is 13 amino acids long. The CDR3 region has the DNA TGTGCCAGCAGCACACAGGGCTTCTATGGCTACACCTTC. Protein: CASSTQGFYGYTF.

The rearrangement uses TRBV6-5 and TRBJ1-2; TRBD1 is a possible D gene (5 bases). CDR3 size: 16 residues. Trimming took off 2 bases at V and 8 bases at J, with 21 bases between the two ends. Per the germline V gene, CDR1 is MNHEY and CDR2 is SVGAGI. The CDR3 nucleotides read TGTGCCAGCAGTTACACCGGTATGGGGCCCCTGTGGGGCTACACCTTC. It yields the protein CASSYTGMGPLWGYTF.

Concerning this clonotype itself: Germline and junction disagree at one end, which may indicate a read error. The chain carries TRBV6-2 or TRBV6-3 and TRBJ2-4; a weak D match, TRBD1 (7 bases). The CDR3 contains 17 residues. Germline values: CDR1 MNHEY, CDR2 SVGEGT. CDR3 DNA: TGTGCCAGCAGTTTCCCCAGGGGGGAACGAGCCAAAAACATTCGGTACTTC. Translating gives CASSFPRGERAKNIRYF.

The chain links TRBV18 to TRBJ1-5; 7 bases map to TRBD1. The V and J ends lost 3 bases and 6 bases, in that order; junction bases with no gene match: 17. The CDR3 loop spans 18 amino acids. Germline V gene lookup returns CDR1 KGHSH and CDR2 LQKENI. This chain's CDR3 is CASSPQPPKQGKFQPQHF. The CDR3 nucleotides are TGTGCCAGCTCACCTCAACCCCCCAAACAGGGGAAGTTTCAGCCCCAGCATTTT.

V and J are TRBV14 and TRBJ2-3, with D possibly TRBD1 on 5 matching bases. The ends were cut back, 1 base at V and 6 bases at J, with 17 bases in the middle. This CDR3 is 16 amino acids long. Germline-derived CDR1 and CDR2 are SGHDN and FVKESK. As DNA, the CDR3 is TGTGCCAGCAGCCAAGGTTTCAGGGCTGGTCAGGATACGCAGTATTTT. Protein product: CASSQGFRAGQDTQYF. The full variable domain, in which reference TRBV14 and TRBJ2-3 provide the parts outside the CDR3, is EAGVTQFPSHSVIEKGQTVTLRCDPISGHDNLYWYRRVMGKEIKFLLHFVKESKQDESGMPNNRFLAERTGGTYSTLKVQPAELEDSGVYFCASSQGFRAGQDTQYFGPGTRLTVL.

This clonotype has just a few counts. This chain uses TRBV7-3 with TRBJ2-7; 7 bases align to TRBD2. The germline gives CDR1 SGHTA, CDR2 FQGTGA. This CDR3 region has 17 residues. The J segment lost 3 bases and the V segment lost 2 bases, leaving 13 bases of the junction unmatched. The CDR3: CASSLLDPAGILYEQYF. For the CDR3, the DNA is TGTGCCAGCAGCTTACTGGATCCAGCGGGGATTCTCTACGAGCAGTACTTC.